A selection of T cell receptor beta chains follows, all from one sample in a study of blood T cell repertoires in COVID-19. The repertoire was sequenced with immunoSEQ multiplex PCR; TCRdb's copy has only in-frame clones and lacks some. The sample yields 170,000 or so clones, around 80% seen once. Sequenced input: peripheral blood. All receptors derive from a man aged 65-85 years with active or convalescent COVID-19. CDR3s include the opening cysteine and the closing phenylalanine or tryptophan. A D gene is named only where the DNA matches it firmly. Only some rows state a clone size, as once, few, many or a class for expanded clones.

TRBV2,.,TRBJ1-2,.,TGTGCCAGCAGGGGAGAGACGGAACGTGGCTACACCTTC,CASRGETERGYTF
TRBV5-1,TRBD1,TRBJ2-7,few,TGCGCCAGCAGCTTTGGGACAGGGAAAGGATACGAGCAGTACTTC,CASSFGTGKGYEQYF
TRBV4-1,.,TRBJ2-3,.,TGCGCCAGCAGCCACCAAGATAGCGCAGATACGCAGTATTTT,CASSHQDSADTQYF
TRBV5-4,.,TRBJ2-2,.,TGTGCCAGCAGCTTGGGCGGGGGCTACAACACCGGGGAGCTGTTTTTT,CASSLGGGYNTGELFF
TRBV5-1,.,TRBJ2-2,.,TGCGCCAGCAGACCTCAGACTACCGGGGAGCTGTTTTTT,CASRPQTTGELFF
TRBV15,TRBD2,TRBJ2-1,.,TGTGCCACCAGCAGAGAGGGACTAGCGGGAGCTGAGCAGTTCTTC,CATSREGLAGAEQFF
TRBV7-8,.,TRBJ2-1,.,TGTGCCAGCAGCTTTAAGGGGATGAGTGAGCAGTTCTTC,CASSFKGMSEQFF
TRBV6-5,.,TRBJ2-7,.,TGTGCCAGCAGTTACTCCTTCGGGGGTTACGAGCAGTACTTC,CASSYSFGGYEQYF
TRBV19,TRBD1,TRBJ2-5,once,TGTGCCAGTAGTTCCCAGACGACAGGGGTGAAGTACTTC,CASSSQTTGVKYF
TRBV7-3,TRBD2,TRBJ2-2,.,TGTGCCAGCAGCACCAGGGAGGGGTCCGGGGAGCTGTTTTTT,CASSTREGSGELFF
TRBV6-4,.,TRBJ1-2,.,TGTGCCAGCAGAGGGAGTGGCAGTGGCTACACCTTC,CASRGSGSGYTF
TRBV7-9,.,TRBJ2-3,.,TGTGCCAGCAGCGTCGGACAGAGCTATACAGATACGCAGTATTTT,CASSVGQSYTDTQYF
TRBV29-1,.,TRBJ1-1,.,TGCAGCGTCCAGGAGAACACTGAAGCTTTCTTT,CSVQENTEAFF
TRBV5-4,TRBD1,TRBJ1-1,.,TGTGCCAGCAGCCGGGACAGGAACACTGAAGCTTTCTTT,CASSRDRNTEAFF
TRBV6-5,.,TRBJ1-1,few,TGTGCCAGCAGTTACGGGGAGGGCACTGAAGCTTTCTTT,CASSYGEGTEAFF
TRBV2,TRBD2,TRBJ2-1,.,TGTGCCAGCAGTGAATACCCAGCGGGAGCAAATGAGCAGTTCTTC,CASSEYPAGANEQFF
TRBV7-9,.,TRBJ2-1,.,TGTGCCAGCAGCTTATCCGGTTATGAGCAGTTCTTC,CASSLSGYEQFF
TRBV29-1,.,TRBJ2-1,.,TGCAGCGTTGTCCCCACTGACAATGAGCAGTTCTTC,CSVVPTDNEQFF
TRBV5-1,TRBD2,TRBJ2-2,.,TGCGCCAGCAGTTTTCAACAGGTCTGGCGGGGGGGAACCGGGGAGCTGTTTTTT,CASSFQQVWRGGTGELFF